A single sample gave rise to the 8 T cell receptor beta chains below, sequenced in a study of T cells after posttransplantation cyclophosphamide. Busulfan-fludarabine conditioning, marrow transplant, and cyclophosphamide on days +3 and +4 were administered. The assay was immunoSEQ multiplex PCR, and TCRdb's table has in-frame clones only and misses some. The sample includes around 1,600 clones, 75% to 80% seen only once; the top ten take around 17%. The sequences come from CD4+ T cells sorted from PBMCs, collected after allogeneic stem cell transplant with posttransplant cyclophosphamide. These receptors were taken from a male patient aged 45-60 years who received an allogeneic stem cell transplant from an unrelated donor, was CMV-positive, and had acute GVHD only. Part of the T cell pool may stem from the graft donor.

The chain carries TRBV5-6 and TRBJ2-3; 11 bases fit TRBD2. This CDR3 has 16 amino acids. Germline values: CDR1 SGHDT, CDR2 YYEEEE. The J segment lost 3 bases and the V segment lost 0 bases, leaving 3 bases of the junction unmatched. The CDR3 coding sequence is TGTGCCAGCAGCTTGGTCGGGACTAGCGGTACAGATACGCAGTATTTT. This translates into CASSLVGTSGTDTQYF. Variable domain in full (rest from reference TRBV5-6 and TRBJ2-3): DAGVTQSPTHLIKTRGQQVTLRCSPKSGHDTVSWYQQALGQGPQFIFQYYEEEERQRGNFPDRFSGHQFPNYSSELNVNALLLGDSALYLCASSLVGTSGTDTQYFGPGTRLTVL.

This chain links TRBV7-8 with TRBJ2-1, with TRBD1 as a possible D gene (6 bases). This CDR3 is built from 16 residues. Germline CDR1 reads SGHVS; CDR2 reads FQNEAQ. Trimming took 1 base from V and 0 from J, leaving 10 bases between them. The CDR3 loop is CASSLEGRGSYNEQFF. CDR3 in DNA: TGTGCCAGCAGCTTAGAAGGCAGGGGCTCCTACAATGAGCAGTTCTTC.

The chain is built from TRBV6-5 and TRBJ1-5; D might be TRBD1 (6 bases). Trimming took off 8 bases at V and 3 bases at J, with 17 bases between the two ends. Per the germline V gene, CDR1 is MNHEY and CDR2 is SVGAGI. CDR3 size: 15 residues. The chain's CDR3 is CASSPDRNFNQPQHF. For the CDR3, the DNA is TGTGCCAGCTCCCCCGACAGGAATTTCAATCAGCCCCAGCATTTT.

V gene TRBV2 combines with J gene TRBJ1-2; D perhaps matches TRBD1 (5 bases). The length of the CDR3 is 13 residues. The V end was cut by 2 bases, the J end by 4 bases, with 8 bases between. CDR1 is SNHLY and CDR2 is FYNNEI in the germline V gene. The DNA of the CDR3 is TGTGCCAGCAGTGAATACAGGACCTATGGCTACACCTTC. This translates into CASSEYRTYGYTF.

On this clone itself: The sample contains more than one DNA sequence encoding this CDR3. V is TRBV11-2 and J is TRBJ2-5; 9 positions agree with TRBD2. The CDR3 extends over 16 amino acids. The germline CDR1 and CDR2 sequences are SGHAT and FQNNGV. V lost 3 bases to trimming and J lost 8 bases; unmatched junction nucleotides: 13. The CDR3 DNA is TGTGCCAGCAGCTTCCCCAAACTGGCGGGAGGGGAAACCCAGTACTTC. Protein sequence: CASSFPKLAGGETQYF.

This clone was picked up one time. A much larger clone sits a single nucleotide away, making a read error possible. The J gene is TRBJ1-5, the V gene TRBV23-1; D gene uncertain. TRBV23-1 is reported as an ORF; its role is uncertain. The CDR3 contains 15 residues. The CDR3 sequence: CASCQSSDSNQPQHF. The CDR3 region has the DNA TGCGCCAGCTGTCAATCATCAGATAGCAATCAGCCCCAGCATTTT.

V usage is TRBV5-1 and J usage is TRBJ2-1; 13 nucleotides align to TRBD2. The germline V gene has CDR1 SGHRS and CDR2 YFSETQ. The CDR3 runs to 19 residues. Trimming cost V 6 bases and J 0 bases; bases outside gene matches: 12. CDR3 region: CASTNKGLAGMASYNEQFF. The CDR3 coding sequence is TGCGCCAGCACAAATAAGGGACTAGCGGGAATGGCCTCCTACAATGAGCAGTTCTTC.

The rearrangement links TRBV7-3 to TRBJ2-1; tentatively, D is TRBD2 (6 bases). V was trimmed by 5 bases and J by 9 bases, leaving 20 bases between them. Germline CDR1 SGHTA, CDR2 FQGTGA. The CDR3 has 15 amino acids. This CDR3 reads CASSRDSKAQREQFF. The CDR3 DNA is TGTGCCAGCAGCCGGGACTCAAAAGCCCAGCGTGAGCAGTTCTTC.